This entry concerns a single TCR beta chain. The sample is drawn from a study of T cells in Graves' hyperthyroidism and ophthalmopathy. V was pared by 7 bases and J by 4 bases, with 20 bases between. The CDR3 loop spans 15 amino acids. Germline CDR1 and CDR2: SQVTM and ANQGSEA. Using RNA transcripts as the source, TCR beta CDR3 regions were amplified. Carried out on the TCR CDR3, a first-round RT-PCR used the HTBI primer set. TCRdb redid the calling of the multiplex PCR reads with MiXCR, one entry per CDR3 protein. Of about 560,000 distinct CDR3 sequences in the sample, about a sixth were seen once. The sample comprised blood. This receptor was taken from a woman between 18 and 29 years old with Graves' hyperthyroidism. The rearrangement joins TRBV29-1 to TRBJ2-1; D may be TRBD2 (6 bases). CDR3 nucleotide sequence: TGCAGCGCCAACCTTTTGGGCGGGGTATACAATGAGCAGTTCTTC. This sequence encodes CSANLLGGVYNEQFF.